This record concerns one T cell receptor (beta chain) sequence. Antigen specificity is unknown. Donors counted as nominally healthy when sampled, yet unrecorded immune exposures were likely. These data belong to a study of cytomegalovirus exposure and HLA in healthy donors. Study-level information: In a previous analysis, some 120 million unique TCR beta sequences were found from approximately 180 million T cells. Just over 80% of 350 to 400 genotyped donors fell in the Caucasian-associated ancestry cluster. Study-wide findings and caveats: CMV serostatus was the only immune exposure information that was available.

The study ran its PCR with 60 Vbeta and 13 Jbeta primers. Sequencing was performed with immunoSEQ multiplex PCR; in TCRdb, only in-frame clones are kept and a portion is missing. The sample consists of roughly 100,000 clones, around 76% of them appearing once. Germline V lookup: CDR1 SGHAT, CDR2 FQNNGV. The CDR3 extends over 17 amino acids. Trimming cost V 2 bases and J 4 bases; bases outside gene matches: 11. The source is a man in his forties or fifties in good health and CMV-seropositive. What was sequenced was PBMCs. The rearrangement joins TRBV11-2 to TRBJ2-3; TRBD1 matches at 8 bases. CDR3 amino acids: CASSLIRGQEYADTQYF. In DNA form, the CDR3 reads TGTGCCAGCAGCTTAATCAGGGGGCAGGAATACGCAGATACGCAGTATTTT. Full variable domain (missing parts from reference TRBV11-2 and TRBJ2-3): EAGVAQSPRYKIIEKRQSVAFWCNPISGHATLYWYQQILGQGPKLLIQFQNNGVVDDSQLPKDRFSAERLKGVDSTLKIQPAKLEDSAVYLCASSLIRGQEYADTQYFGPGTRLTVL.